This passage covers 17 T cell receptor beta chains from one sample sequenced in a study of identical twins (dated by TCRdb to 2016 to 2018). Library construction relied on 5' RACE. The listed sequencing device is Illumina HiSeq 2000. The public sequencing data were trimmed at Q25 with fastp and processed into clonotypes with MiXCR by TCRdb, which kept only in-frame beta chains. Each record represents a unique CDR3 protein, reported with the most common genes and DNA among its rows. Present in this sample are roughly 250,000 distinct CDR3 sequences, 6% to 8.5% of which were seen just once. The top ten clonotypes cover over 5% of the sample. The data also belong to a second study, concerning yellow fever vaccine responses in identical twins.

Sequenced input: CD8+ T cells sorted from blood. These receptors all come from a woman aged 18-30 years in good health.

This clonotype turned up a few times. The chain has TRBV29-1 and TRBJ2-5; the D gene is possibly TRBD2 (5 bases). The CDR3 loop spans 14 amino acids. CDR1 and CDR2 from the germline V gene are SQVTM and ANQGSEA. V was pared by 0 bases and J by 8 bases, with 16 bases between. CDR3 nucleotides: TGCAGCGTTGAAGACCAGAGCGGCCGCCGCACCCAGTACTTC. It encodes CSVEDQSGRRTQYF.

This clonotype was recorded a few times. CDR3: CASSYSKAPQETQYF. In nucleotides, the CDR3 is TGTGCCAGCAGTTACTCGAAAGCACCCCAAGAGACCCAGTACTTC. The genes are TRBV6-5 and TRBJ2-5; no clear D gene. The CDR3 is 15 residues long. Germline V CDR1 and CDR2: MNHEY, SVGAGI. V lost 0 bases, J lost 1 base, and 9 bases lay in between.

This clonotype was counted between two and nine times. This rearrangement joins TRBV11-3 to TRBJ2-7; the match to TRBD1 covers 10 bases. V lost 5 bases and J lost 6; bases outside the gene matches: 10. This CDR3 contains 15 residues. Germline CDR1 and CDR2: SGHNT and YENEEA. The CDR3 spells CASSTTGQGISEQYF. CDR3 nucleotides: TGTGCCAGCAGCACCACGGGACAGGGGATTTCCGAGCAGTACTTC.

This clonotype was recorded a few times. The chain employs TRBV5-6 and TRBJ2-1; D uncertain. Germline-derived CDR1 and CDR2 are SGHDT and YYEEEE. Trimming took 3 bases from V and 5 from J, leaving 6 bases between them. This CDR3 contains 12 residues. CDR3: CASSSTHNEQFF. The CDR3 nucleotides read TGTGCCAGCAGCTCGACTCACAATGAGCAGTTCTTC.

The CDR3 nucleotides read TGTGCCAGCAGCCAAGGGGACGTTTACAATGAGCAGTTCTTC. Its translation: CASSQGDVYNEQFF. This sequence joins TRBV3-1 and TRBJ2-1; D tentatively fits TRBD1 or TRBD2 (5 bases each). This CDR3 is built from 14 residues. CDR1 and CDR2 from the germline V gene are LGHDT and YNNKEL (reference sequence). Between the trimmed V and J ends, which lost 1 base and 4 bases, there was a span of 8 bases.

The chain joins TRBV14 to TRBJ1-1; D may be TRBD1 (5 bases). This CDR3 is 13 amino acids long. Germline loops: CDR1 SGHDN, CDR2 FVKESK. V was shortened by 1 base and J by 5 bases, with 8 bases between the two germline ends. This CDR3 reads CASSQVPGTEAFF. For the CDR3, the DNA is TGTGCCAGCAGCCAAGTGCCAGGGACTGAAGCTTTCTTT. The full variable domain, completed using reference TRBV14 and TRBJ1-1, is EAGVTQFPSHSVIEKGQTVTLRCDPISGHDNLYWYRRVMGKEIKFLLHFVKESKQDESGMPNNRFLAERTGGTYSTLKVQPAELEDSGVYFCASSQVPGTEAFFGQGTRLTVV.

This clonotype has a count of ten or more. The chain links TRBV12-3 or TRBV12-4 to TRBJ2-3; the D is unclear. Deletions cut 4 bases from V and 6 bases from J, with 8 bases between. CDR3 length: 12 residues. The CDR3 loop is CASSSLGDTQYF. CDR3 coding DNA: TGTGCCAGCAGTTCCCTGGGGGATACGCAGTATTTT.

The rearrangement uses TRBV7-9 and TRBJ2-1; D might be TRBD2 (5 bases). Trimming stripped 8 bases from V and 0 bases from J, with 14 bases between. The germline CDR1 and CDR2 sequences are SEHNR and FQNEAQ (reference sequence). The CDR3 is 15 residues long. This chain's CDR3 is CASLEELSSYNEQFF. The CDR3, as DNA: TGTGCCAGCTTGGAGGAATTAAGCTCCTACAATGAGCAGTTCTTC. Looking up the rest from reference TRBV7-9 and TRBJ2-1 gives the full variable domain: DTGVSQNPRHKITKRGQNVTFRCDPISEHNRLYWYRQTLGQGPEFLTYFQNEAQLEKSRLLSDRFSAERPKGSFSTLEIQRTEQGDSAMYLCASLEELSSYNEQFFGPGTRLTVL.

This clonotype occurred a few times. This chain joins TRBV7-9 and TRBJ2-4; 7 nucleotides align to TRBD2. The CDR3 is made up of 17 amino acids. The germline CDR1 and CDR2 sequences are SEHNR and FQNEAQ (reference sequence). The ends lost 5 bases at V and 0 bases at J; junction bases unmatched: 10. This CDR3 is CASSSSIAGLAKNIQYF. In nucleotides, the CDR3 is TGTGCCAGCAGCAGTTCTATAGCGGGTTTAGCCAAAAACATTCAGTACTTC.

Ten or more counts support this clonotype. The junction shows a germline mismatch at one end, possibly a read error. The genes are TRBV28 and TRBJ2-7; D possibly corresponds to TRBD1 (6 bases). Germline assignment: CDR1 MDHEN and CDR2 SYDVKM. CDR3 size: 11 residues. CDR3 sequence (DNA): TGTGCCAGCAGTTCCAGGACAGAGAAAGTTTTC. Protein: CASSSRTEKVF.

There are a few counts of this clonotype. The chain combines TRBV12-3 or TRBV12-4 with TRBJ2-3; 12 bases line up with TRBD2. This CDR3 contains 18 residues. After removal of 3 bases from V and 3 bases from J, the junction contained 10 bases not matched to a gene. CDR3 DNA sequence: TGTGCCAGCAGTTTTAACCCGACTAGCGGGAGACCTACAGATACGCAGTATTTT. As protein: CASSFNPTSGRPTDTQYF.

This clonotype was counted between two and nine times. CDR3 nucleotide sequence: TGTGCCAGCAGACTCAATCGAGGAAGGCAAGAGACCCAGTACTTC. Protein product: CASRLNRGRQETQYF. V and J are TRBV27 and TRBJ2-5; D unclear. V lost 6 bases, J lost 2 bases, and 16 bases lay in between. This CDR3 has 15 amino acids. Germline values: CDR1 MNHEY, CDR2 SMNVEV (reference sequence).

There are a few counts of this clonotype. The chain joins TRBV6-4 to TRBJ2-1; TRBD1 or TRBD2 may be the D gene (5 bases each). From germline, CDR1 is MRHNA and CDR2 SNTAGT. This CDR3 comprises 15 residues. V gave up 0 bases and J gave up 5 bases, with 11 bases separating them. Written as DNA, the CDR3 is TGTGCCAGCAGTGACTCTGGGGGATCCCACAATGAGCAGTTCTTC. It translates to CASSDSGGSHNEQFF.

The chain carries TRBV20-1 and TRBJ2-5, with 14 bases identical to TRBD2. V was pared by 1 base and J by 5 bases, with 9 bases of the junction left unmatched. The CDR3 totals 17 residues. Germline-derived CDR1 and CDR2 are DFQATT and SNEGSKA (reference sequence). The CDR3 DNA reads TGCAGTGCTAGAGTAACCGGGACTAGCGGGAGCGGGGAGACCCAGTACTTC. This translates into CSARVTGTSGSGETQYF.

The table lists this clonotype with a few counts. The chain joins TRBV20-1 to TRBJ2-3; D is perhaps TRBD2 (6 bases). The V gene's germline CDR1 is DFQATT and CDR2 SNEGSKA (reference sequence). This CDR3 contains 15 residues. V lost 2 bases and J 4 bases, leaving 16 bases between the germline ends. CDR3 DNA sequence: TGCAGTGCTAGACCCTCGACTAGGGTGGCAGATACGCAGTATTTT. Its protein is CSARPSTRVADTQYF.

Only a few counts were recorded for this clonotype. The rearrangement uses TRBV7-6 and TRBJ1-1; D possibly corresponds to TRBD1 (6 bases). The V gene lost 5 bases and the J gene lost 2 bases, with 24 bases spanning the gap. This CDR3 region has 18 residues. Germline CDR1 and CDR2: SGHVS and FNYEAQ. CDR3 amino acids: CASSPTSGGPVENTEAFF. The CDR3 nucleotides are TGTGCCAGCAGCCCCACCTCTGGGGGCCCCGTGGAAAACACTGAAGCTTTCTTT.

On this clonotype: A much bigger clone sits one base away, suggesting this may be a read error. This chain connects TRBV28 to TRBJ2-2; D uncertain. Germline assignment: CDR1 MDHEN and CDR2 SYDVKM. With 3 bases removed from V and 6 bases from J, the gap between germline ends came to 5 bases. CDR3 length: 12 residues. In DNA form, the CDR3 reads TGTGCCAGCAGTTTTAGGGCCGGGGAGCTGTTTTTT. It translates to CASSFRAGELFF. The full variable domain, in which reference TRBV28 and TRBJ2-2 provide the parts outside the CDR3, is DVKVTQSSRYLVKRTGEKVFLECVQDMDHENMFWYRQDPGLGLRLIYFSYDVKMKEKGDIPEGYSVSREKKERFSLILESASTNQTSMYLCASSFRAGELFFGEGSRLTVL.